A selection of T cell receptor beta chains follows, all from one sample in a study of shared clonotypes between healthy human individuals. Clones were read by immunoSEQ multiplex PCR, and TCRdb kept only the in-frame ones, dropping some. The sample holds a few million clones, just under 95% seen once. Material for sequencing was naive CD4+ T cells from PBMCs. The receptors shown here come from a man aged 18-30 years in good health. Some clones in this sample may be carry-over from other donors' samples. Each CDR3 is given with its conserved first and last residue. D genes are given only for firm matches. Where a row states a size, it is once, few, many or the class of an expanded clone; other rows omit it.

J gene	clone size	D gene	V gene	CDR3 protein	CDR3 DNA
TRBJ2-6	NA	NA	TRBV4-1	CASSQGTGNSGANVLTF	TGCGCCAGCAGCCAAGGCACAGGCAACTCTGGGGCCAACGTCCTGACTTTC
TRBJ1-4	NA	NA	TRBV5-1	CASSLDRAGGKLFF	TGCGCCAGCAGCTTGGACAGGGCTGGGGGAAAACTGTTTTTT
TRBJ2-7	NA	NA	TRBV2	CASIGENSYEQYF	TGTGCCAGCATTGGGGAGAACTCCTACGAGCAGTACTTC
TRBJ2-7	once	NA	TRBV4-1	CASSQGRSGGGSSYEQYF	TGCGCCAGCAGCCAAGGTAGGAGTGGGGGAGGTAGCTCCTACGAGCAGTACTTC
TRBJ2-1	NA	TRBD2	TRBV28	CASSPSGRLFNEQFF	TGTGCCAGCAGCCCCAGCGGGAGACTTTTCAATGAGCAGTTCTTC
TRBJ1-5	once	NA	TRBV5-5	CASSLTANSNQPQHF	TGTGCCAGCAGTCTCACAGCTAATAGCAATCAGCCCCAGCATTTT
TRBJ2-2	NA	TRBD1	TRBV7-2	CASSFVTGGTGELFF	TGTGCCAGCAGCTTCGTGACAGGGGGGACCGGGGAGCTGTTTTTT
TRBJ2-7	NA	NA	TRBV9	CASSARQSSPQYF	TGTGCCAGCAGCGCTCGACAGTCCTCCCCGCAGTACTTC
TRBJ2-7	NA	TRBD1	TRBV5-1	CASSQQGAAYEQYF	TGCGCCAGCAGCCAACAGGGGGCGGCCTACGAGCAGTACTTC
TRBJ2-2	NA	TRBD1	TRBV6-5	CASRLQGDAGELFF	TGTGCCAGCAGACTACAGGGGGACGCCGGGGAGCTGTTTTTT
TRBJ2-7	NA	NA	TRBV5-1	CASSLGASAPHEQYF	TGCGCCAGCAGCTTGGGCGCATCGGCTCCCCACGAGCAGTACTTC
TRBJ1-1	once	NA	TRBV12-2	CASRLAWPGPEAFF	TGTGCAAGTCGCTTAGCTTGGCCGGGTCCTGAAGCTTTCTTT
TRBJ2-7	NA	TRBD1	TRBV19	CASSQTPGTGFHEQYF	TGTGCCAGTAGTCAAACCCCCGGGACAGGGTTCCACGAGCAGTACTTC
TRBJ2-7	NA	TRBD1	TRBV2	CASQQGEQLEQYF	TGTGCCAGCCAACAGGGGGAGCAACTGGAGCAGTACTTC
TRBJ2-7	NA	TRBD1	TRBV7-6	CASSAGQGVSEQYF	TGTGCCAGCAGCGCGGGACAGGGGGTCTCCGAGCAGTACTTC
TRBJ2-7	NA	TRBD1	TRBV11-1	CASSLDPGGLYEQYF	TGTGCCAGCAGCTTAGACCCAGGGGGTCTCTACGAGCAGTACTTC
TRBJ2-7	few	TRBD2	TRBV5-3	CARSLKVREATYEQYF	TGTGCCAGAAGCTTGAAAGTGCGGGAGGCAACCTACGAGCAGTACTTC
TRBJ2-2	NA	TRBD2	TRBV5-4	CASSPRRGYVPGELFF	TGTGCCAGCAGCCCCCGGCGGGGGTACGTCCCCGGGGAGCTGTTTTTT
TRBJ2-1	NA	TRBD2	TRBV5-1	CASSRTSGTYNEQFF	TGCGCCAGCAGCAGGACTAGCGGGACTTACAATGAGCAGTTCTTC
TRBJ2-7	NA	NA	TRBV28	CASSLPRTSSYEQYF	TGTGCCAGCAGTTTACCTAGGACGAGCTCCTACGAGCAGTACTTC
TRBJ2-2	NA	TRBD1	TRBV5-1	CASSAPGGIAGELFF	TGCGCCAGCAGCGCTCCAGGGGGTATCGCCGGGGAGCTGTTTTTT
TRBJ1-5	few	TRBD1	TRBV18	CASSLQGTGTNQPQHF	TGTGCCAGCTCACTACAAGGGACAGGGACCAATCAGCCCCAGCATTTT
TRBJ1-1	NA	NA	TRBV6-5	CASHPVKDSSTAFF	TGTGCCAGCCATCCTGTCAAGGACAGTAGTACAGCTTTCTTT
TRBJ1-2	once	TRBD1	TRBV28	CASSSPGTASNYGYTF	TGTGCCAGCAGTTCTCCTGGGACAGCTTCTAACTATGGCTACACCTTC
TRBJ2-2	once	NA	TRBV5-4	CASSLAAGTPAGEKLFF	TGTGCCAGCAGCTTGGCCGCGGGAACTCCGGCCGGGGAGAAGCTGTTTTTT
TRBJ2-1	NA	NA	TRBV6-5	CASRRQPNEQFF	TGTGCCAGCAGGCGACAGCCCAATGAGCAGTTCTTC
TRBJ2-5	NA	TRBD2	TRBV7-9	CASSLSLAGIPYQETQYF	TGTGCCAGCAGCTTATCCCTAGCGGGAATACCGTACCAAGAGACCCAGTACTTC
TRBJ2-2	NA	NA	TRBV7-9	CASTTDETNTGELFF	TGTGCCAGCACGACAGACGAAACCAACACCGGGGAGCTGTTTTTT
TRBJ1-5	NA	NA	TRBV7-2	CASSPGDQPQHF	TGTGCCAGCAGCCCCGGAGATCAGCCCCAGCATTTT
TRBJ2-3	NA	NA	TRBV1	CTKGQGSPDTQYF	TGCACCAAGGGACAGGGGTCCCCAGATACGCAGTATTTT
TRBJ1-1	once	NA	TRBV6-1	CASSAFGLNTEAFF	TGTGCCAGCAGTGCCTTTGGTTTGAACACTGAAGCTTTCTTT
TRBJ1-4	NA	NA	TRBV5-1	CASSLGATANEKLFF	TGCGCCAGCAGCTTGGGGGCGACGGCGAATGAAAAACTGTTTTTT
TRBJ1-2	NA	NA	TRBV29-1	CSVVQGGYGYTF	TGCAGCGTTGTCCAGGGAGGCTATGGCTACACCTTC
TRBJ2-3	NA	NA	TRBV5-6	CASSGDASTDTQYF	TGTGCCAGCAGTGGGGACGCTAGCACAGATACGCAGTATTTT
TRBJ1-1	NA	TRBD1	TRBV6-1	CAGGGQGHGAFF	TGTGCCGGGGGAGGACAGGGTCATGGAGCTTTCTTT
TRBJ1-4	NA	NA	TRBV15	CATSTSIDRPEKLFF	TGTGCCACCAGCACCTCTATCGACAGGCCCGAAAAACTGTTTTTT
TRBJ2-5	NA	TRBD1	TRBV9	CASSVGGQGQETQYF	TGTGCCAGCAGCGTAGGGGGACAGGGCCAAGAGACCCAGTACTTC
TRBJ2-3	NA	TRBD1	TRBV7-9	CASSLGGQGPTDTQYF	TGTGCCAGCAGCTTGGGCGGACAGGGGCCTACAGATACGCAGTATTTT
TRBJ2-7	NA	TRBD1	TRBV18	CASSLEQGGEQYF	TGTGCCAGCTCACTAGAACAGGGGGGCGAGCAGTACTTC
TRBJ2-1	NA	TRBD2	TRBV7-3	CASSTKQLGLAGENNEQFF	TGTGCCAGCAGCACGAAGCAACTGGGACTAGCGGGAGAAAACAATGAGCAGTTCTTC
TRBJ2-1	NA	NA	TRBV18	CASSPDRVLAANEQFF	TGTGCCAGCTCACCCGACAGGGTGCTAGCGGCCAATGAGCAGTTCTTC
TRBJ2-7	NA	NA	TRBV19	CASSARQADYEQYF	TGTGCCAGTAGTGCAAGACAGGCTGATTACGAGCAGTACTTC